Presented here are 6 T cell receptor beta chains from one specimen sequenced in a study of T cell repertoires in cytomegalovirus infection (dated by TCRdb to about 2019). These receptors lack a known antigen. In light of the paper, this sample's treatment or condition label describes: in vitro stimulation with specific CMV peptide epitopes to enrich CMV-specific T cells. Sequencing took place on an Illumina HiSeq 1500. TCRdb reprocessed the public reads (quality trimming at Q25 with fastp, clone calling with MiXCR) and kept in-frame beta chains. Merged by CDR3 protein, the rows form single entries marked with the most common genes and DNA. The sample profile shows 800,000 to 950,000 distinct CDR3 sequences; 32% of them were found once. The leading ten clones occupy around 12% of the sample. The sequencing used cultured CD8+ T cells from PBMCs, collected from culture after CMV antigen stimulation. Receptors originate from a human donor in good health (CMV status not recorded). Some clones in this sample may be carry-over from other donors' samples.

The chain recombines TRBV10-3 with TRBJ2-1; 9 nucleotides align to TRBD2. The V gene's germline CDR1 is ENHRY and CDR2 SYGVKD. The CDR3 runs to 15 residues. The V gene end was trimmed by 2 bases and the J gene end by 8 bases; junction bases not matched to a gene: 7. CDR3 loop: CAISEGLAGDDEQFF. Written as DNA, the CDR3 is TGTGCCATCAGTGAGGGGTTAGCGGGGGACGATGAGCAGTTCTTC.

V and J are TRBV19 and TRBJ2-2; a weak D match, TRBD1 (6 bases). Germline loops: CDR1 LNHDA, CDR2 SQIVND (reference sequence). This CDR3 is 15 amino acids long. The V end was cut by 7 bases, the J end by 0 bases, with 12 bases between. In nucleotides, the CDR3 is TGTGCCAGTACTGGGGACATTTCGAACACCGGGGAGCTGTTTTTT. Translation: CASTGDISNTGELFF.

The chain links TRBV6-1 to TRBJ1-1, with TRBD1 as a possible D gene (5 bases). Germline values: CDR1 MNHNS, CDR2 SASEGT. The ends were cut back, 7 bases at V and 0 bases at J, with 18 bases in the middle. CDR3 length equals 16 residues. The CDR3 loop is CASIHRAGRVNTEAFF. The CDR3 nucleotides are TGTGCCAGCATCCACCGGGCAGGGCGGGTGAACACTGAAGCTTTCTTT.

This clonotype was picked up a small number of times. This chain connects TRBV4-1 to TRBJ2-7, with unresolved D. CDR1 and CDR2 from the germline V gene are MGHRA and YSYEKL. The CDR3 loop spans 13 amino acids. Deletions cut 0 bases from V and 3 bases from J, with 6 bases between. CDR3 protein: CASSQELVYEQYF. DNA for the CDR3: TGCGCCAGCAGCCAAGAATTGGTCTACGAGCAGTACTTC.

This chain's CDR3 is CASSYGPVGYEQYV. The DNA for the CDR3 is TGTGCCAGCAGTTACGGTCCTGTTGGTTACGAGCAGTACGTC. The V and J genes are TRBV6-2 or TRBV6-3 and TRBJ2-7, with D hard to call. The V end lost 2 bases, the J end lost 4 bases, and 12 bases lay between the germline ends. The CDR3 extends over 14 amino acids. CDR1 and CDR2 (germline): MNHEY, SVGEGT.

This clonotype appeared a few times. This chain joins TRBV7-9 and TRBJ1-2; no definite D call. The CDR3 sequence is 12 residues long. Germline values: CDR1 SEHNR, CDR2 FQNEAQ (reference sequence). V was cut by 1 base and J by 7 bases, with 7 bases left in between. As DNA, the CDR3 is TGTGCCAGCAGCTTAGGGGTGCCTGGCTACACCTTC. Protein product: CASSLGVPGYTF.